These T cell receptor beta chains were read from a single sample in a study of CD8 T cells in ankylosing spondylitis. TCRdb reprocessed the 5' RACE reads via MiXCR and lists one record per CDR3 protein. The sample holds around 23,000 distinct CDR3 sequences, 17% seen once. The sample consisted of blood. These receptors all stem from a male donor with ankylosing spondylitis or in good health (not recorded which). CDR3s include the opening cysteine and the closing phenylalanine or tryptophan. A D gene is named only where the DNA matches it firmly. A clone size is listed for some rows: how often the clone was seen (once, few, many), or a class if it is expanded.

J gene: TRBJ2-1
clone size: many
D gene: TRBD2
V gene: TRBV12-3/TRBV12-4
CDR3 protein: CASTLRRGVYNEQFF
CDR3 DNA: TGTGCCAGCACCCTAAGGCGGGGGGTCTACAATGAGCAGTTCTTC

J gene: TRBJ2-2
clone size: few
D gene: .
V gene: TRBV5-1
CDR3 protein: CASSLSLQGAGELFF
CDR3 DNA: TGCGCCAGCAGCTTGTCTCTACAGGGCGCCGGGGAGCTGTTTTTT

J gene: TRBJ2-3
clone size: .
D gene: TRBD2
V gene: TRBV4-1
CDR3 protein: CASSLQGLAGGEGTQYF
CDR3 DNA: TGCGCCAGCAGTCTTCAAGGACTAGCGGGAGGCGAGGGTACGCAGTATTTT

J gene: TRBJ2-3
clone size: many
D gene: .
V gene: TRBV4-3
CDR3 protein: CASSQENRIGDTQYF
CDR3 DNA: TGCGCCAGCAGCCAAGAAAACAGGATAGGGGATACGCAGTATTTT

J gene: TRBJ2-1
clone size: .
D gene: TRBD2
V gene: TRBV5-1
CDR3 protein: CASSGSGTRYNEQFF
CDR3 DNA: TGCGCCAGCAGCGGTAGCGGGACCCGTTACAATGAGCAGTTCTTC

J gene: TRBJ2-7
clone size: many
D gene: .
V gene: TRBV27
CDR3 protein: CASGRGAYEQYF
CDR3 DNA: TGTGCCAGTGGCCGGGGAGCCTACGAGCAGTACTTC

J gene: TRBJ1-1
clone size: few
D gene: .
V gene: TRBV7-9
CDR3 protein: CASSTAPAGFTEAFF
CDR3 DNA: TGTGCCAGCAGCACCGCCCCAGCCGGCTTCACTGAAGCTTTCTTT

J gene: TRBJ2-1
clone size: many
D gene: .
V gene: TRBV29-1
CDR3 protein: CSGCGVRSYNEQFF
CDR3 DNA: TGCAGCGGCTGCGGGGTTCGCTCCTACAATGAGCAGTTCTTC

J gene: TRBJ2-3
clone size: .
D gene: TRBD2
V gene: TRBV28
CDR3 protein: CASSFLAGGQGTQYF
CDR3 DNA: TGTGCCAGCAGTTTTCTAGCGGGGGGGCAGGGGACGCAGTATTTT

J gene: TRBJ2-2
clone size: .
D gene: .
V gene: TRBV4-2
CDR3 protein: CASSQDLATTGGELFF
CDR3 DNA: TGTGCCAGCAGCCAAGACCTAGCGACTACGGGCGGGGAGCTGTTTTTT

J gene: TRBJ2-1
clone size: .
D gene: TRBD2
V gene: TRBV5-5
CDR3 protein: CASSLEGGGRNEQFF
CDR3 DNA: TGTGCCAGCAGCTTGGAGGGCGGGGGGAGGAATGAGCAGTTCTTC

J gene: TRBJ2-2
clone size: .
D gene: .
V gene: TRBV7-2
CDR3 protein: CASSLIGGELFF
CDR3 DNA: TGTGCCAGCAGCTTAATCGGCGGGGAGCTGTTTTTT

J gene: TRBJ2-7
clone size: many
D gene: .
V gene: TRBV4-1
CDR3 protein: CASSPKEISYEQYF
CDR3 DNA: TGCGCCAGCAGCCCAAAGGAAATCTCCTACGAGCAGTACTTC

J gene: TRBJ1-5
clone size: many
D gene: .
V gene: TRBV12-3/TRBV12-4
CDR3 protein: CASSGGAHQPQHF
CDR3 DNA: TGTGCCAGCAGTGGGGGGGCCCATCAGCCCCAGCATTTT

J gene: TRBJ2-2
clone size: many
D gene: TRBD2
V gene: TRBV9
CDR3 protein: CASSAPGTSGRMDTGELFF
CDR3 DNA: TGTGCCAGCAGCGCCCCCGGGACTAGCGGGAGGATGGACACCGGGGAGCTGTTTTTT

J gene: TRBJ1-1
clone size: .
D gene: .
V gene: TRBV12-3/TRBV12-4
CDR3 protein: CASSRRDEAITEAFF
CDR3 DNA: TGTGCCAGCAGCCGCCGGGACGAAGCGATCACTGAAGCTTTCTTT

J gene: TRBJ1-2
clone size: .
D gene: .
V gene: TRBV28
CDR3 protein: CASLIGNYGYTF
CDR3 DNA: TGTGCCAGCTTGATAGGGAACTATGGCTACACCTTC

J gene: TRBJ1-2
clone size: many
D gene: .
V gene: TRBV7-2
CDR3 protein: CASGAGSGVYGYTF
CDR3 DNA: TGTGCCAGCGGGGCGGGCTCAGGGGTATATGGCTACACCTTC

J gene: TRBJ2-4
clone size: .
D gene: TRBD1
V gene: TRBV6-2/TRBV6-3
CDR3 protein: CASSSGGNIQYF
CDR3 DNA: TGTGCCAGCAGTTCAGGGGGAAACATTCAGTACTTC

J gene: TRBJ2-3
clone size: few
D gene: .
V gene: TRBV28
CDR3 protein: CASLRDTQYF
CDR3 DNA: TGTGCCAGCCTACGAGATACGCAGTATTTT

J gene: TRBJ2-3
clone size: many
D gene: .
V gene: TRBV11-2
CDR3 protein: CASSLEGAADTQYF
CDR3 DNA: TGTGCCAGCAGCTTAGAGGGGGCCGCTGATACGCAGTATTTT

J gene: TRBJ1-1
clone size: .
D gene: .
V gene: TRBV11-3
CDR3 protein: CASSLFRGMNTEAFF
CDR3 DNA: TGTGCCAGCAGCTTATTTCGCGGAATGAACACTGAAGCTTTCTTT

J gene: TRBJ2-1
clone size: .
D gene: .
V gene: TRBV20-1
CDR3 protein: CSARGLAGDYNEQFF
CDR3 DNA: TGCAGTGCCAGGGGACTGGCGGGGGACTACAATGAGCAGTTCTTC

J gene: TRBJ2-3
clone size: medium-sized
D gene: .
V gene: TRBV28
CDR3 protein: CASSSPGQPTDTQYF
CDR3 DNA: TGTGCCAGCAGTTCGCCGGGACAACCCACAGATACGCAGTATTTT

J gene: TRBJ2-1
clone size: .
D gene: .
V gene: TRBV5-1
CDR3 protein: CASSLGGDYYNEQFF
CDR3 DNA: TGCGCCAGCAGCTTGGGTGGAGATTACTACAATGAGCAGTTCTTC

J gene: TRBJ1-1
clone size: .
D gene: TRBD1
V gene: TRBV13
CDR3 protein: CATRDRPSFSEAFF
CDR3 DNA: TGTGCCACCCGGGACAGGCCAAGCTTTTCTGAAGCTTTCTTT

J gene: TRBJ2-1
clone size: .
D gene: .
V gene: TRBV29-1
CDR3 protein: CSAQGQNNNEQFF
CDR3 DNA: TGCAGCGCCCAGGGGCAGAACAACAATGAGCAGTTCTTC

J gene: TRBJ2-3
clone size: many
D gene: TRBD1
V gene: TRBV7-2
CDR3 protein: CASSPGTGLSQYF
CDR3 DNA: TGTGCCAGCAGCCCCGGGACAGGGCTGTCGCAGTATTTT

J gene: TRBJ2-2
clone size: few
D gene: .
V gene: TRBV30
CDR3 protein: CAWSRAVDTGELFF
CDR3 DNA: TGTGCCTGGAGTAGGGCAGTAGACACCGGGGAGCTGTTTTTT

J gene: TRBJ2-1
clone size: many
D gene: .
V gene: TRBV7-8
CDR3 protein: CASSLEERFKQFF
CDR3 DNA: TGTGCCAGCAGCTTAGAAGAGCGATTTAAGCAGTTCTTC

J gene: TRBJ2-5
clone size: few
D gene: .
V gene: TRBV27
CDR3 protein: CASSSYPVTKETQYF
CDR3 DNA: TGTGCCAGCAGTTCGTACCCAGTCACTAAAGAGACCCAGTACTTC

J gene: TRBJ1-1
clone size: few
D gene: TRBD1
V gene: TRBV12-3/TRBV12-4
CDR3 protein: CASSLEGRGHTEAFF
CDR3 DNA: TGTGCCAGCAGTTTAGAGGGCAGGGGGCACACTGAAGCTTTCTTT

J gene: TRBJ1-1
clone size: few
D gene: .
V gene: TRBV29-1
CDR3 protein: CSVLTPEAFF
CDR3 DNA: TGCAGCGTATTGACCCCTGAAGCTTTCTTT

J gene: TRBJ1-1
clone size: few
D gene: .
V gene: TRBV20-1
CDR3 protein: CSATETGTEAFF
CDR3 DNA: TGCAGTGCTACCGAGACTGGGACTGAAGCTTTCTTT

J gene: TRBJ1-1
clone size: once
D gene: .
V gene: TRBV20-1
CDR3 protein: CSATPRQAEAFF
CDR3 DNA: TGCAGTGCTACACCGCGACAGGCTGAAGCTTTCTTT

J gene: TRBJ2-1
clone size: many
D gene: .
V gene: TRBV29-1
CDR3 protein: CSVEFGDSYNEQFF
CDR3 DNA: TGCAGCGTTGAGTTCGGGGACTCCTACAATGAGCAGTTCTTC

J gene: TRBJ2-1
clone size: .
D gene: .
V gene: TRBV11-2
CDR3 protein: CASSLEGWNEQFF
CDR3 DNA: TGTGCCAGCAGCTTAGAGGGGTGGAATGAGCAGTTCTTC

J gene: TRBJ2-1
clone size: many
D gene: .
V gene: TRBV12-3/TRBV12-4
CDR3 protein: CASGGGPNEQFF
CDR3 DNA: TGTGCCAGCGGGGGGGGGCCCAATGAGCAGTTCTTC

J gene: TRBJ2-2
clone size: .
D gene: TRBD2
V gene: TRBV28
CDR3 protein: CASSLTLAGSGELFF
CDR3 DNA: TGTGCCAGCAGTTTGACGCTAGCGGGTTCCGGGGAGCTGTTTTTT

J gene: TRBJ1-5
clone size: few
D gene: .
V gene: TRBV18
CDR3 protein: CASSPLPTGSNNQPQHF
CDR3 DNA: TGTGCCAGCTCACCACTCCCGACAGGCTCCAACAATCAGCCCCAGCATTTT

J gene: TRBJ2-1
clone size: few
D gene: TRBD2
V gene: TRBV6-5
CDR3 protein: CASTPGGGEQFF
CDR3 DNA: TGTGCCAGCACACCCGGCGGGGGTGAGCAGTTCTTC

J gene: TRBJ2-1
clone size: many
D gene: TRBD2
V gene: TRBV29-1
CDR3 protein: CSFRGLADEQFF
CDR3 DNA: TGCAGCTTTCGCGGCCTAGCGGATGAGCAGTTCTTC